Listed below are T cell receptor beta chains from one sample, sequenced in a study of CD8 T cells in Susac syndrome. TCRdb reprocessed the immunoSEQ multiplex PCR reads with MiXCR, giving one entry per CDR3 protein. The profile covers about 110,000 distinct CDR3 sequences, with around 97% appearing a single time and about 0.095% taken by the ten largest. The sequenced sample consisted of CD4+ T cells from PBMCs. These receptors were obtained from a human donor in good health. Each CDR3 is given without its conserved first and last residue. Fields, in order: V gene, clone size, CDR3 protein. Size is stated for part of the rows, as once, few or many counts, or as a class when the clone is expanded.

V: TRBV14; size: NA; CDR3: ASSPTGNSGNTIY
V: TRBV7-9; size: once; CDR3: ASSLDPGYTEAF
V: TRBV19; size: NA; CDR3: ASSRDRGTYEQY
V: TRBV12-3/TRBV12-4; size: few; CDR3: ASSQDSGNTIY
V: TRBV24-1; size: once; CDR3: ATSDRGLRSNEQF
V: TRBV11-2; size: NA; CDR3: ASSSPGPYTDTQY
V: TRBV7-2; size: NA; CDR3: ASSLAGTSGSFEQY
V: TRBV6-5; size: NA; CDR3: ASSYSARRGASSTDTQY
V: TRBV7-2; size: NA; CDR3: ASSFDVLEAF
V: TRBV28; size: NA; CDR3: ASTAGSTDTQY
V: TRBV3-1; size: NA; CDR3: ASSRNRGSYEQY
V: TRBV2; size: NA; CDR3: ASLAQPIHTDTQY
V: TRBV2; size: NA; CDR3: ASMMRGLNEQF
V: TRBV29-1; size: NA; CDR3: SVARDRGGTGELF
V: TRBV5-4; size: NA; CDR3: ASSLAGGKRETQY
V: TRBV29-1; size: NA; CDR3: SGGGTNTEAF
V: TRBV5-1; size: NA; CDR3: ASSAGQGNNEQF
V: TRBV7-9; size: once; CDR3: ASSSRDTSTDTQY
V: TRBV13; size: NA; CDR3: ASSFISGYEQY
V: TRBV6-1; size: NA; CDR3: ASRTGARETQY
V: TRBV7-9; size: NA; CDR3: ASSLELTTNEKLF
V: TRBV6-5; size: NA; CDR3: ASSYRAGPYEQY
V: TRBV12-3/TRBV12-4; size: NA; CDR3: ASSDNTDTQY
V: TRBV7-2; size: NA; CDR3: ASSPGRGGKINEKLF
V: TRBV9; size: NA; CDR3: ASSDPSGGDIQY
V: TRBV24-1; size: NA; CDR3: ATSDPTRDQPQH
V: TRBV2; size: NA; CDR3: ASSEAQGGETQY
V: TRBV3-1; size: NA; CDR3: ASSPGTGSYNEQF
V: TRBV30; size: NA; CDR3: AWSGGANQETQY
V: TRBV7-3; size: NA; CDR3: ASSSRRVAGELF
V: TRBV28; size: once; CDR3: ASSTDRGRETQY
V: TRBV7-9; size: NA; CDR3: ASSRTWRGRHETQY
V: TRBV19; size: NA; CDR3: ASSPGTGGTYGYT
V: TRBV18; size: NA; CDR3: ASSPPTAYGYT
V: TRBV19; size: NA; CDR3: ASSTAGTGSQETQY
V: TRBV25-1; size: NA; CDR3: ASSPQGHEKLF
V: TRBV11-2; size: once; CDR3: ASSGSTDTQY
V: TRBV3-1; size: once; CDR3: ASSQQGGEQF
V: TRBV3-1; size: NA; CDR3: ATGTGGFDIQY
V: TRBV5-1; size: NA; CDR3: ASVFSWTPVGRSF